A single sample gave rise to the 27 T cell receptor beta chains below, sequenced in a study of T cell changes during pregnancy in multiple sclerosis. Assay used: immunoSEQ multiplex PCR; TCRdb lists only in-frame clones, some missing. Of more than 40,000 clones listed, more than 90% were seen once; the top ten hold around 8.6%. Sequencing was performed on CD8+ T cells from peripheral blood mononuclear cells, taken after pregnancy. Receptor source: a female donor with multiple sclerosis, enrolled in a pregnancy study.

The chain links TRBV4-3 to TRBJ1-5; D unclear. Germline V gene data show CDR1 as LGHNA and CDR2 as YSLEER. V lost 3 bases and J 0 bases, leaving 9 bases between the germline ends. The CDR3 spans 15 residues. The CDR3: CASSHDDTSNQPQHF. For the CDR3, the DNA is TGCGCCAGCAGCCATGATGACACTAGCAATCAGCCCCAGCATTTT.

The rearrangement uses TRBV27 and TRBJ2-2; 9 bases are a match to TRBD2. The germline gives CDR1 MNHEY, CDR2 SMNVEV (reference sequence). V trimming: 8 bases; J trimming: 7 bases; junction bases outside the gene matches: 8. The CDR3 is 14 residues long. CDR3 nucleotides: TGTGCCAGCCGCGGGGGGGGCGCGGACGGGGAGCTGTTTTTT. Translated, it gives CASRGGGADGELFF.

J is TRBJ1-1 and V is TRBV30, with D hard to call. CDR1 and CDR2 from the germline V gene are GTSNPN and SVGIG (reference sequence). V was clipped by 3 bases and J by 5 bases, with 7 bases between them. This CDR3 has 11 amino acids. CDR3 amino acids: CAWRGGTEAFF. The CDR3 DNA is TGTGCCTGGAGGGGCGGGACTGAAGCTTTCTTT.

V usage is TRBV5-1 and J usage is TRBJ2-1; 7 nucleotides line up with TRBD1. Germline assignment: CDR1 SGHRS and CDR2 YFSETQ. Unmatched junction bases numbered 20, after V lost 3 bases and J lost 5 bases. The CDR3 consists of 19 residues. CDR3 DNA sequence: TGCGCCAGCAGCTCCCTACCCTTTACTCTAGACAGGGTGAACAATGAGCAGTTCTTC. Protein sequence: CASSSLPFTLDRVNNEQFF.

J is TRBJ1-1 and V is TRBV5-6; a weak D match, TRBD1 (5 bases). Germline CDR1 reads SGHDT; CDR2 reads YYEEEE. The CDR3 has 13 residues. The V end lost 2 bases, the J end lost 6 bases, and 11 bases lay between the germline ends. CDR3 sequence: CASSFGGISEAFF. The CDR3 DNA reads as TGTGCCAGCAGCTTTGGGGGGATCTCTGAAGCTTTCTTT. The whole variable domain, filled in from reference TRBV5-6 and TRBJ1-1, reads DAGVTQSPTHLIKTRGQQVTLRCSPKSGHDTVSWYQQALGQGPQFIFQYYEEEERQRGNFPDRFSGHQFPNYSSELNVNALLLGDSALYLCASSFGGISEAFFGQGTRLTVV.

This clone was recorded only once. This rearrangement joins TRBV5-1 to TRBJ1-1; 9 bases agree with TRBD1. Trimming removed 1 base from V and 2 bases from J; junction bases left unmatched: 6. CDR3 length: 16 residues. The germline V gene has CDR1 SGHRS and CDR2 YFSETQ. The CDR3 sequence: CASSLFTGGGNTEAFF. The CDR3 nucleotides are TGCGCCAGCAGCTTGTTTACAGGGGGCGGTAACACTGAAGCTTTCTTT.

The rearrangement links TRBV6-1 to TRBJ1-1; 7 positions agree with TRBD1. V gave up 2 bases and J gave up 4 bases; unmatched junction bases: 7. The CDR3 is made up of 15 amino acids. Germline CDR1 reads MNHNS; CDR2 reads SASEGT. The CDR3 DNA reads TGTGCCAGCAGTGAACACACAGGGGTGGCCACTGAAGCTTTCTTT. It translates to CASSEHTGVATEAFF.

This clone came up once. The genes are TRBV6-4 and TRBJ2-2; the match to TRBD1 covers 7 bases. With V trimmed by 5 bases and J by 1 base, 4 bases remained unmatched. Germline CDR1 MRHNA, CDR2 SNTAGT. This CDR3 contains 15 residues. CDR3 in amino acids: CASSNGTENTGELFF. DNA of the CDR3: TGTGCCAGCAGTAACGGGACAGAGAACACCGGGGAGCTGTTTTTT.

This chain joins TRBV29-1 and TRBJ2-3; the D gene is possibly TRBD1 (6 bases). Germline CDR1 SQVTM, CDR2 ANQGSEA. The CDR3 contains 12 residues. Between the trimmed V and J ends, which lost 6 bases and 4 bases, there was a span of 11 bases. CDR3 bases: TGCAGCGTGGGAACAGGGCCAGATACGCAGTATTTT. It codes for CSVGTGPDTQYF.

This chain joins TRBV7-9 and TRBJ2-7, with D uncertain. Germline-derived CDR1 and CDR2 are SEHNR and FQNEAQ (reference sequence). CDR3 length: 13 amino acids. V lost 1 base and J lost 3, with 7 bases in between. DNA for the CDR3: TGTGCCAGCAGCTTAGGCCCAGGCTACGAGCAGTACTTC. Its protein is CASSLGPGYEQYF.

The rearrangement uses TRBV4-3 and TRBJ2-7; perhaps TRBD2 as D (5 bases). Trimming removed 0 bases from V and 3 bases from J, with 12 bases in between. This CDR3 comprises 15 residues. CDR1 is LGHNA, CDR2 YSLEER, per germline. The DNA of the CDR3 is TGCGCCAGCAGCCAAGAGGGGAGAGGAGGCTACGAGCAGTACTTC. Protein: CASSQEGRGGYEQYF.

Only one count was recorded for this clone. The chain joins TRBV19 to TRBJ2-1, with TRBD1 matching 7 bases. CDR3 length: 15 amino acids. Trimming removed 0 bases from V and 6 bases from J; junction bases left unmatched: 5. The V gene's germline CDR1 is LNHDA and CDR2 SQIVND (reference sequence). The CDR3 DNA follows: TGTGCCAGTAGTATAGATCTGCCAGGGGGCAATGAGCAGTTCTTC. Its translation: CASSIDLPGGNEQFF.

This chain joins TRBV7-9 and TRBJ2-1, with 7 nucleotides matching TRBD1. Germline V gene sequence: CDR1 SEHNR, CDR2 FQNEAQ (reference sequence). This CDR3 contains 14 residues. The V gene end was trimmed by 3 bases and the J gene end by 5 bases; junction bases not matched to a gene: 4. The CDR3: CASSFRDRHNEQFF. The CDR3 coding sequence is TGTGCCAGCAGCTTCCGGGACAGACACAATGAGCAGTTCTTC. Together with reference TRBV7-9 and TRBJ2-1, the CDR3 gives the full variable domain: DTGVSQNPRHKITKRGQNVTFRCDPISEHNRLYWYRQTLGQGPEFLTYFQNEAQLEKSRLLSDRFSAERPKGSFSTLEIQRTEQGDSAMYLCASSFRDRHNEQFFGPGTRLTVL.

CDR3 region: CAISESRGVGTEAFF. Here the CDR3 DNA reads TGTGCCATCAGTGAGTCTCGGGGGGTAGGCACTGAAGCTTTCTTT. The V call is TRBV10-3, the J call TRBJ1-1; a weak D match, TRBD1 (5 bases). V shed 0 bases and J shed 4 bases, with 12 bases lying between them. The germline gives CDR1 ENHRY, CDR2 SYGVKD. This CDR3 is built from 15 residues.

This rearrangement joins TRBV7-9 to TRBJ1-1; possible D gene TRBD1, 5 bases. The CDR3 spans 14 residues. Trimming removed 6 bases at V and 4 bases at J, with 15 bases between. The germline V gene encodes CDR1 SEHNR and CDR2 FQNEAQ (reference sequence). CDR3 sequence: CASRGTDISTEAFF. DNA of the CDR3: TGTGCCAGCAGAGGAACGGACATTTCCACTGAAGCTTTCTTT. Combining the CDR3 with reference TRBV7-9 and TRBJ1-1 gives the whole variable domain DTGVSQNPRHKITKRGQNVTFRCDPISEHNRLYWYRQTLGQGPEFLTYFQNEAQLEKSRLLSDRFSAERPKGSFSTLEIQRTEQGDSAMYLCASRGTDISTEAFFGQGTRLTVV.

The DNA for the CDR3 is TGTGCCACCAGGACAGGGAGGACTGAAGCTTTCTTT. This sequence encodes CATRTGRTEAFF. V is TRBV19 and J is TRBJ1-1; 8 positions match TRBD1. Germline CDR1 and CDR2: LNHDA and SQIVND (reference sequence). Trimming at V came to 10 bases and at J to 5 bases, leaving 6 bases not matched to a gene. The CDR3 sequence is 12 residues long.

This sequence joins TRBV19 and TRBJ1-2, with a weak D call TRBD1 (5 bases). Germline loops: CDR1 LNHDA, CDR2 SQIVND (reference sequence). The length of the CDR3 is 13 residues. The V end was cut by 6 bases, the J end by 4 bases, with 12 bases between. This chain's CDR3 is CASRVPGGYGYTF. CDR3 sequence (DNA): TGTGCCAGTAGAGTGCCCGGGGGCTATGGCTACACCTTC.

The chain links TRBV11-1 to TRBJ2-5, with 8 bases lining up with TRBD1. The V segment lost 1 base and the J segment 0 bases; nucleotides outside the gene matches: 7. The CDR3 has 17 amino acids. Germline CDR1 reads SGHAT; CDR2 reads FQDESV (reference sequence). As DNA, the CDR3 is TGTGCCAGCAGCTTAGTGGCAGGGGGCCTTCACCAAGAGACCCAGTACTTC. Its translation is CASSLVAGGLHQETQYF.

The table lists this clone with a count of one. The chain combines TRBV25-1 with TRBJ2-7; D call uncertain. Trimming removed 3 bases from V and 0 bases from J, with 6 bases in between. The CDR3 loop spans 13 amino acids. Germline CDR1 reads MGHDK; CDR2 reads SYGVNS. The CDR3 sequence: CASSELASYEQYF. CDR3 bases: TGTGCCAGCAGTGAGTTAGCCTCCTACGAGCAGTACTTC.

V is TRBV2 and J is TRBJ2-7; TRBD2 aligns across 15 bases. Losses at the gene ends were 7 bases for V and 0 bases for J; bases not matched to a gene: 7. Germline V gene sequence: CDR1 SNHLY, CDR2 FYNNEI. The CDR3 spans 17 residues. The CDR3: CASTAGLAGGVSYEQYF. The CDR3 DNA sequence: TGTGCCAGCACCGCGGGACTAGCGGGAGGTGTCTCCTACGAGCAGTACTTC.

The V gene is TRBV7-9, the J gene TRBJ1-2; the match to TRBD1 covers 7 bases. CDR1 is SEHNR, CDR2 FQNEAQ, per germline (reference sequence). This CDR3 has 15 amino acids. Trimming at V came to 1 base and at J to 3 bases, leaving 5 bases not matched to a gene. The CDR3 loop is CASSLGDSFYYGYTF. DNA of the CDR3: TGTGCCAGCAGCTTAGGGGACAGTTTTTACTATGGCTACACCTTC.

The CDR3 here is CASKGGYYGYTF. The CDR3 bases are TGTGCCAGCAAGGGGGGGTACTATGGCTACACCTTC. J is TRBJ1-2 and V is TRBV27, with a weak D call TRBD1 (6 bases). With 7 bases removed from V and 3 bases from J, the gap between germline ends came to 9 bases. Germline-derived CDR1 and CDR2 are MNHEY and SMNVEV (reference sequence). CDR3 length equals 12 residues.

The chain combines TRBV10-3 with TRBJ2-1; TRBD2 is a possible D gene (6 bases). In germline, CDR1 is ENHRY, CDR2 SYGVKD. The V gene lost 0 bases and the J gene lost 6 bases, with 12 bases spanning the gap. This CDR3 has 15 amino acids. CDR3 bases: TGTGCCATCAGTGAGTCTCAACGGGAGTTCAATGAGCAGTTCTTC. This sequence encodes CAISESQREFNEQFF.

The chain is built from TRBV13 and TRBJ1-1; weak D call: TRBD1 (5 bases). This CDR3 region has 16 residues. V lost 4 bases and J 0 bases, leaving 15 bases between the germline ends. Per germline, CDR1 PRHDT and CDR2 FYEKMQ (reference sequence). CDR3 loop: CASSSSGGGVNTEAFF. CDR3 DNA: TGTGCCAGCAGCTCGTCGGGGGGTGGAGTGAACACTGAAGCTTTCTTT.

The rearrangement uses TRBV2 and TRBJ1-2; 11 nucleotides agree with TRBD1. Germline assignment: CDR1 SNHLY and CDR2 FYNNEI. V trimming: 2 bases; J trimming: 3 bases; junction bases outside the gene matches: 5. CDR3 length: 16 residues. CDR3 bases: TGTGCCAGCAGTGAATCGGACAGGGGGCCAGACTATGGCTACACCTTC. It translates to CASSESDRGPDYGYTF.

V and J are TRBV5-1 and TRBJ2-1, with D possibly being TRBD2 (5 bases). Trimming left V 5 bases short and J 0 bases short, with 12 bases between. The CDR3 contains 15 residues. Looked up from germline, CDR1 is SGHRS and CDR2 is YFSETQ. CDR3 in amino acids: CASREWENSYNEQFF. For the CDR3, the DNA is TGCGCCAGCAGGGAATGGGAGAACTCCTACAATGAGCAGTTCTTC. Full variable domain (remainder filled in from reference TRBV5-1 and TRBJ2-1): KAGVTQTPRYLIKTRGQQVTLSCSPISGHRSVSWYQQTPGQGLQFLFEYFSETQRNKGNFPGRFSGRQFSNSRSEMNVSTLELGDSALYLCASREWENSYNEQFFGPGTRLTVL.

The chain is built from TRBV7-9 and TRBJ2-1; 10 positions match TRBD2. The CDR3 length is 16 residues. Germline V gives CDR1 SEHNR, CDR2 FQNEAQ (reference sequence). V shed 6 bases, J shed 5 bases, and the junction held 10 bases outside the gene matches. CDR3 DNA: TGTGCCAGCAGATCCAAGCTAGCGGGAGAGGACAATGAGCAGTTCTTC. Amino acid sequence: CASRSKLAGEDNEQFF.